The entry below describes one T cell receptor (beta chain). This specimen belongs to a study of CD8+CD57+ T cells in acquired aplastic anemia. On the study more broadly: The average read count for CD4+ cells in healthy donors was about 9.9 million.

This CDR3 has 17 residues. The V segment lost 0 bases and the J segment 3 bases; nucleotides outside the gene matches: 7. Germline V gene sequence: CDR1 DFQATT, CDR2 SNEGSKA (reference sequence). Investigators profiled TCR beta VDJ and CDR3 from genomic DNA template. From the reads, TCRdb called clonotypes with MiXCR, one entry per CDR3 protein. The table includes some 150,000 distinct CDR3 sequences, 35% to 50% detected once. The receptor was isolated from a human donor in good health, serving as a control. This chain uses TRBV20-1 with TRBJ2-1, with TRBD1 matching 11 bases. The sample was sorted CD4+, CD8+, or CD8+CD57+ T cells (not recorded which) from PBMCs. CDR3 nucleotide sequence: TGCAGTGCTAGAGAAAGGACCGGGACAGGGGGCTACAATGAGCAGTTCTTC. Residues: CSARERTGTGGYNEQFF.